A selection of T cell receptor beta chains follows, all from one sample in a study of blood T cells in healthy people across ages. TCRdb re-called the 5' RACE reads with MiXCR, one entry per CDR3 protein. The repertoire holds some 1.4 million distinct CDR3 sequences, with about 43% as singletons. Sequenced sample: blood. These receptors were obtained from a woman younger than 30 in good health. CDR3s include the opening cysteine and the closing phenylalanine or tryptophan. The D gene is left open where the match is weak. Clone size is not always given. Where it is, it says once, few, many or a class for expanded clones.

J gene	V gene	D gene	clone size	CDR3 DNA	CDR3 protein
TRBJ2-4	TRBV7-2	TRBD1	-	TGTGCCATTAAGACGCAGGGGGCGGGTGAGCAGTACTTC	CAIKTQGAGEQYF
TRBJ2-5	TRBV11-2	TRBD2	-	TGTGCCAGCAGCTTAGTCCCTAGACTAGCGGGGGAACAAGAGACCCAGTACTTC	CASSLVPRLAGEQETQYF
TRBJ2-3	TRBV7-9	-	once	TGTGCCAGCAGCTGGGACGCAGATACGCAGTATTTT	CASSWDADTQYF
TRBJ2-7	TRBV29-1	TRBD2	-	TGCAGCGTCCCGGGACTAGCGCGCCCCGAGCAGTACTTC	CSVPGLARPEQYF
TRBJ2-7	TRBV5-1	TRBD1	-	TGCGCCAGCAGGGAGTTTGGGACAGACCACGAGCAGTACTTC	CASREFGTDHEQYF
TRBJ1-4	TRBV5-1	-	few	TGCGCCAGCAGCTCAGGCAGCGTTCCACCTAATGAAAAACTGTTTTTT	CASSSGSVPPNEKLFF
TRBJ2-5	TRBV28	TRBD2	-	TGTGCCAGCAGTCCCCTAGGACTAGCGGGGGACGAAGAGACCCAGTACTTC	CASSPLGLAGDEETQYF
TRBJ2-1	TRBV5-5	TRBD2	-	TGTGCCAGCAGCTTATTGGCTAGCGGCTCTTTGGATGAGCAGTTCTTC	CASSLLASGSLDEQFF
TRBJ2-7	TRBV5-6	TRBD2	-	TGTGCCAGCAGCTTCGCCGGGACGGGGGGTGGCTACGAGCAGTACTTC	CASSFAGTGGGYEQYF
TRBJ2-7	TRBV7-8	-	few	TGTGCCAGCAGCTTAGTCTGGGGAGACGAGCAGTACTTC	CASSLVWGDEQYF
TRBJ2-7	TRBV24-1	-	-	TGTGCCACCAGTGCCCCCGGACAGTTTCTGATCTACGAGCAGTACTTC	CATSAPGQFLIYEQYF
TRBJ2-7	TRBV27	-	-	TGTGCCAGCACCTCAGGGGGGACAGACTCCTACGAGCAGTACTTC	CASTSGGTDSYEQYF